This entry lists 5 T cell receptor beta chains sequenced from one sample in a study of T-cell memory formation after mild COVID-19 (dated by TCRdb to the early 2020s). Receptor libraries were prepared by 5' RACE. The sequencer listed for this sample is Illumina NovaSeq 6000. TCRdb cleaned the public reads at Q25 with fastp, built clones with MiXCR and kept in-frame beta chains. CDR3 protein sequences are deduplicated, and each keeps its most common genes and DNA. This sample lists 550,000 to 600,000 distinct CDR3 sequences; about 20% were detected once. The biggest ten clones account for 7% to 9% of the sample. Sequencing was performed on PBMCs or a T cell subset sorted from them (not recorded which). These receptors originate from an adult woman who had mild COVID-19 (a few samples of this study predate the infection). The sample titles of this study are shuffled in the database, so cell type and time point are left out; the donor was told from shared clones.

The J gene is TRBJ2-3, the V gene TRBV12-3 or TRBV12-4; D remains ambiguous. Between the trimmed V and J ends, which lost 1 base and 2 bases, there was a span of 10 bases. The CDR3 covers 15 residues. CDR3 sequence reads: CASSLEGRTTDTQYF. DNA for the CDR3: TGTGCCAGCAGTTTAGAGGGCAGGACCACAGATACGCAGTATTTT.

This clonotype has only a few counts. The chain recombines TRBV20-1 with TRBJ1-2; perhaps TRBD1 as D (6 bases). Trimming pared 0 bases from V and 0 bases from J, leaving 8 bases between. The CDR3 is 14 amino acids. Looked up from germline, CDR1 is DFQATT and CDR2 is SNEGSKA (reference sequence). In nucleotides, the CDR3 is TGCAGTGCTAGAGATCCAGGGGCTAACTATGGCTACACCTTC. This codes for CSARDPGANYGYTF.

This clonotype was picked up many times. The DNA of the CDR3 is TGCGCCAGCAGCTTGGCACTAGCCTTTTACACAGATACGCAGTATTTT. Protein: CASSLALAFYTDTQYF. The genes are TRBV5-1 and TRBJ2-3, with D possibly matching TRBD2 (6 bases). Deletions cut 0 bases from V and 2 bases from J, with 13 bases between. CDR1 and CDR2 (germline): SGHRS, YFSETQ. The CDR3 is 16 residues long.

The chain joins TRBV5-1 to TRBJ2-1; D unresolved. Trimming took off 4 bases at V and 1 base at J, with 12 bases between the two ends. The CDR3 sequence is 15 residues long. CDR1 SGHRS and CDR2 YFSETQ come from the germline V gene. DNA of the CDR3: TGCGCCAGCAGCCCGTGGGCCTTATCCTACAATGAGCAGTTCTTC. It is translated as CASSPWALSYNEQFF.

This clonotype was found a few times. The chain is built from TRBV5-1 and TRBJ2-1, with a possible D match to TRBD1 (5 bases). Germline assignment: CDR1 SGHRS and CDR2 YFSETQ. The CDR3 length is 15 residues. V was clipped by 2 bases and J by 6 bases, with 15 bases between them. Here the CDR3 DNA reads TGCGCCAGCAGCTTTAGGGGTACGGGCGGCAATGAGCAGTTCTTC. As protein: CASSFRGTGGNEQFF.